This passage covers 20 T cell receptor beta chains from one sample sequenced in a study of T cell responses to AZD1222 COVID-19 vaccine (dated by TCRdb to the early 2020s). Explained via the paper, the time point label denotes: about 28 days (+/-7) after the second vaccine dose. Libraries were made using the immunoSEQ multiplex PCR assay. This immuneACCESS table, as held by TCRdb, lists in-frame sequences with V and J called but not all clones. Of the missing ones, under half trace to an unresolved V gene in checked studies; the others have no known cause. Present in this sample are 90,000 to 120,000 clones, around 93% of which were seen just once. In total, the top ten clones hold 8.5% to 10% of the sample. The starting material was peripheral blood, obtained 28 days after the second AZD1222 dose. These receptors originate from an adult who received the AZD1222 COVID-19 vaccine.

This clone came up once. The chain joins TRBV27 to TRBJ2-3, with 8 bases that match TRBD1. CDR3 size: 15 residues. In germline, CDR1 is MNHEY, CDR2 SMNVEV (reference sequence). The ends lost 7 bases at V and 4 bases at J; junction bases unmatched: 10. The CDR3: CASMVRDRKADTQYF. CDR3 in DNA: TGTGCCAGCATGGTCCGGGACAGGAAGGCAGATACGCAGTATTTT.

The chain carries TRBV27 and TRBJ1-2, with D tentatively TRBD1 (6 bases). The V and J ends lost 6 bases and 8 bases respectively, with 19 bases between them. Germline assignment: CDR1 MNHEY and CDR2 SMNVEV (reference sequence). CDR3 length equals 14 residues. For the CDR3, the DNA is TGTGCCAGCAGCCCTTCTGGGGGGGCGCACGGCTACACCTTC. Protein: CASSPSGGAHGYTF.

This chain links TRBV5-1 with TRBJ2-7, with D possibly being TRBD1 or TRBD2 (5 bases each). The CDR3 contains 14 residues. V was trimmed by 4 bases and J by 0 bases, leaving 11 bases between them. CDR1 and CDR2 (germline): SGHRS, YFSETQ. This CDR3 is CASSQGTYSYEQYF. CDR3 nucleotides: TGCGCCAGCAGCCAAGGGACCTACTCCTACGAGCAGTACTTC.

The genes are TRBV4-1 and TRBJ1-1, with D unclear. The germline V gene encodes CDR1 MGHRA and CDR2 YSYEKL. CDR3 size: 14 residues. Trimming left V 1 base short and J 5 bases short, with 11 bases between. This CDR3 reads CASSQVARPTEAFF. The DNA for the CDR3 is TGCGCCAGCAGCCAAGTCGCCAGGCCTACTGAAGCTTTCTTT.

The chain carries TRBV18 and TRBJ1-5, with D perhaps matching TRBD1 (5 bases). The CDR3 has 16 residues. V was shortened by 2 bases and J by 3 bases, with 14 bases between the two germline ends. From germline, CDR1 is KGHSH and CDR2 LQKENI. CDR3 protein: CASSPGTGGDNQPQHF. The CDR3 region has the DNA TGTGCCAGCTCACCAGGGACCGGGGGTGACAATCAGCCCCAGCATTTT.

The chain recombines TRBV11-1 with TRBJ2-1; D gene uncertain. The V end lost 2 bases, the J end lost 6 bases, and 5 bases lay between the germline ends. The germline V gene encodes CDR1 SGHAT and CDR2 FQDESV (reference sequence). This CDR3 spans 12 amino acids. This CDR3 reads CASSLSGNEQFF. In DNA form, the CDR3 reads TGTGCCAGCAGCTTATCGGGCAATGAGCAGTTCTTC.

The rearrangement joins TRBV27 to TRBJ2-1; no definite D call. Germline CDR1 is MNHEY and CDR2 is SMNVEV (reference sequence). This CDR3 has 15 amino acids. The V end lost 2 bases, the J end lost 2 bases, and 10 bases lay between the germline ends. In DNA, the CDR3 is TGTGCCAGCAGTTTAGGGCAGTCGACCTACAATGAGCAGTTCTTC. Translation gives CASSLGQSTYNEQFF.

The CDR3 region is CSASGREELFF. In DNA, the CDR3 is TGCAGTGCTAGTGGGCGGGAAGAACTGTTTTTT. The chain links TRBV20-1 to TRBJ1-4; D unclear. The CDR3 loop spans 11 amino acids. V was clipped by 3 bases and J by 12 bases, with 11 bases between them. CDR1 DFQATT and CDR2 SNEGSKA come from the germline V gene (reference sequence).

J is TRBJ2-7 and V is TRBV29-1; 12 bases align to TRBD1. Germline CDR1 and CDR2: SQVTM and ANQGSEA. The CDR3 covers 14 residues. The trim removed 6 bases at V and 6 bases at J, leaving 9 bases unmatched. The CDR3 DNA is TGCAGCGTAGAGAAGGGACAGGGGGCGGGCGAGCAGTACTTC. Amino acids: CSVEKGQGAGEQYF.

J is TRBJ1-2 and V is TRBV28; 7 positions agree with TRBD1. This CDR3 contains 15 residues. Germline CDR1 and CDR2: MDHEN and SYDVKM. V trimming: 5 bases; J trimming: 0 bases; junction bases outside the gene matches: 6. The CDR3 coding sequence is TGTGCCAGCAGTCTACAGGGGCCCCCTAACTATGGCTACACCTTC. Its translation: CASSLQGPPNYGYTF.

The chain couples TRBV19 to TRBJ2-2; 12 bases fit TRBD1. J gave up 7 bases and V 5 bases, and 8 bases lay outside the gene matches. The CDR3 totals 16 residues. CDR1 is LNHDA and CDR2 is SQIVND in the germline V gene (reference sequence). In DNA, the CDR3 is TGTGCCAGTAGTGCCCCGGGACAGGGGGCCGGCGGGGAGCTGTTTTTT. It translates to CASSAPGQGAGGELFF.

This chain links TRBV28 with TRBJ1-1; D is unclear. CDR1 MDHEN and CDR2 SYDVKM come from the germline V gene. The ends were cut back, 5 bases at V and 0 bases at J, with 7 bases in the middle. There are 13 residues in the CDR3. The CDR3 coding sequence is TGTGCCAGCAGTCTGACCCTGAACACTGAAGCTTTCTTT. This translates into CASSLTLNTEAFF.

The chain carries TRBV2 and TRBJ1-5; no firm D call. The CDR3 runs 14 residues. Per germline, CDR1 SNHLY and CDR2 FYNNEI. V lost 3 bases to trimming and J lost 1 base, with 7 bases between them. In DNA, the CDR3 is TGTGCCAGCAGTGACCCCAGGAGCAATCAGCCCCAGCATTTT. Its translation is CASSDPRSNQPQHF.

V gene TRBV3-1 (or the pseudogene TRBV3-2) combines with J gene TRBJ1-1; no clear D gene. In germline, CDR1 is LGHDT, CDR2 YNNKEL (reference sequence). The CDR3 runs 11 residues. The V and J ends lost 4 bases and 11 bases respectively, with 11 bases between them. This chain's CDR3 is CASSLRNLAFF. DNA for the CDR3: TGTGCCAGCAGCCTACGAAATCTTGCTTTCTTT.

The chain links TRBV5-8 to TRBJ1-5, with D unresolved. The V gene lost 1 base and the J gene lost 5 bases, with 7 bases spanning the gap. The CDR3 contains 13 residues. Germline assignment: CDR1 SGHTS and CDR2 YDEGEE. CDR3 nucleotide sequence: TGTGCCAGCAGCTTGAGTGGGTATCAGCCCCAGCATTTT. It yields the protein CASSLSGYQPQHF.

The chain uses TRBV27 and TRBJ1-2; 8 nucleotides align to TRBD1. With 5 bases clipped from V and 4 bases from J, the junction kept 9 bases outside the gene matches. Germline V CDR1 and CDR2: MNHEY, SMNVEV (reference sequence). The CDR3 totals 15 residues. The DNA for the CDR3 is TGTGCCAGCAGTACGTGGACAGGGTTAACCTATGGCTACACCTTC. Translation: CASSTWTGLTYGYTF.

This clone was picked up a small number of times. The chain links TRBV5-1 to TRBJ2-5, with TRBD1 matching over 8 bases. The CDR3 is made up of 16 amino acids. Unmatched junction bases numbered 8, after V lost 2 bases and J lost 2 bases. The germline CDR1 and CDR2 sequences are SGHRS and YFSETQ. In DNA form, the CDR3 reads TGCGCCAGCAGCTTTCTGTCCGGGACAGGACAAGAGACCCAGTACTTC. Protein: CASSFLSGTGQETQYF.

This chain uses TRBV10-3 with TRBJ2-7; tentatively, D is TRBD1 (6 bases). V was cut by 8 bases and J by 1 base, with 9 bases left in between. CDR3 size: 12 residues. Germline V lookup: CDR1 ENHRY, CDR2 SYGVKD. The CDR3, as DNA: TGTGCCATCGGCCAGGGGTCCTACGAGCAGTACTTC. This sequence encodes CAIGQGSYEQYF.

The chain combines TRBV10-3 with TRBJ1-5; 8 positions match TRBD1. The CDR3 has 13 residues. The junction had 4 bases not matched to a gene; V was cut back by 6 bases and J by 6 bases. From germline, CDR1 is ENHRY and CDR2 SYGVKD. The CDR3, as DNA: TGTGCCATCAGCGGACAGGGAGGTCAGCCCCAGCATTTT. Its translation is CAISGQGGQPQHF.

V is TRBV7-6 and J is TRBJ2-1, with D perhaps matching TRBD1 (6 bases). The length of the CDR3 is 16 residues. The germline V gene has CDR1 SGHVS and CDR2 FNYEAQ. Trimming left V 0 bases short and J 5 bases short, with 14 bases between. The CDR3 DNA follows: TGTGCCAGCAGCTTAGCTACGGGACACTCAAACAATGAGCAGTTCTTC. Translated: CASSLATGHSNNEQFF.